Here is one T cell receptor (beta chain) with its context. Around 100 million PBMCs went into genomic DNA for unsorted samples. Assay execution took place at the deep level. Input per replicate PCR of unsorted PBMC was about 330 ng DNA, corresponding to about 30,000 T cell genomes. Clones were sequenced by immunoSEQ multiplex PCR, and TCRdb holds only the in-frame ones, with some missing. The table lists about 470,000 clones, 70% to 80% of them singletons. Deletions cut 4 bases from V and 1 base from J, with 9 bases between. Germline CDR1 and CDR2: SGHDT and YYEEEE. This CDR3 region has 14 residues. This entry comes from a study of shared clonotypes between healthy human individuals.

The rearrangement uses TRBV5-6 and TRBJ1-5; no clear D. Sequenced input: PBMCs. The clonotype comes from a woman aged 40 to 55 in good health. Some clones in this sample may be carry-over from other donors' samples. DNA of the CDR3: TGTGCCAGCAGCCTAAGAGGCAGCAATCAGCCCCAGCATTTT. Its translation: CASSLRGSNQPQHF.